The source of this T cell receptor beta chain is a study of cytomegalovirus exposure and HLA in healthy donors. The length of the CDR3 is 11 residues. Trimming stripped 4 bases from V and 8 bases from J, with 8 bases between. Germline CDR1 is MNHNS and CDR2 is SASEGT. Primers for the PCR totalled 60 Vbeta and 13 Jbeta. Libraries were prepared by immunoSEQ multiplex PCR; TCRdb keeps only in-frame clonotypes and omits some of them. Counted here are over 85,000 clones, just over 75% occurring once; the ten biggest clones make up 0.57%. The J gene is TRBJ1-2, the V gene TRBV6-1; no clear D gene. The source material was PBMCs. This TCR was sampled from a man aged 25-40 years in good health and CMV-seronegative. The CDR3 protein is CASSAKSGYTF. The CDR3 DNA reads as TGTGCCAGCAGTGCAAAAAGCGGCTACACCTTC.